The 5 T cell receptor beta chains below were found in one sample sequenced in a study of cytomegalovirus exposure and HLA in healthy donors. The PCR was carried out with 60 Vbeta primers and 13 Jbeta primers. Profiling relied on immunoSEQ multiplex PCR, and the TCRdb table lists in-frame clones only, not all of them. With approximately 120,000 clones in the sample, the ten largest clones hold roughly 1%. The sample taken for sequencing was PBMCs. These receptors were taken from a man younger than 35 in good health and CMV-seronegative.

The chain carries TRBV29-1 and TRBJ1-1; no clear D. Germline V gene data show CDR1 as SQVTM and CDR2 as ANQGSEA. V lost 8 bases and J lost 2, with 12 bases in between. The CDR3 is 12 residues long. DNA for the CDR3: TGCAGCTCTCGACGGGAAAACACTGAAGCTTTCTTT. Translating it yields CSSRRENTEAFF. The full variable domain, completed using reference TRBV29-1 and TRBJ1-1, is SAVISQKPSRDICQRGTSLTIQCQVDSQVTMMFWYRQQPGQSLTLIATANQGSEATYESGFVIDKFPISRPNLTFSTLTVSNMSPEDSSIYLCSSRRENTEAFFGQGTRLTVV.

This chain links TRBV19 with TRBJ1-3, with 9 bases fitting TRBD1. From germline, CDR1 is LNHDA and CDR2 SQIVND (reference sequence). The CDR3 sequence is 17 residues long. J lost 3 bases, V lost 3 bases, and 9 bases had no gene match. This CDR3 reads CASSIFAGQGIGNTIYF. DNA for the CDR3: TGTGCCAGTAGTATCTTCGCGGGACAGGGAATTGGAAACACCATATATTTT. The full variable domain, completed using reference TRBV19 and TRBJ1-3, is DGGITQSPKYLFRKEGQNVTLSCEQNLNHDAMYWYRQDPGQGLRLIYYSQIVNDFQKGDIAEGYSVSREKKESFPLTVTSAQKNPTAFYLCASSIFAGQGIGNTIYFGEGSWLTVV.

The chain couples TRBV30 to TRBJ2-7; the D is unclear. The CDR3 length is 12 residues. Germline CDR1 reads GTSNPN; CDR2 reads SVGIG (reference sequence). V was shortened by 8 bases and J by 2 bases, with 13 bases between the two germline ends. The CDR3 nucleotides read TGTGCCCTCCTGACTCAAACCTACGAGCAGTACTTC. It codes for CALLTQTYEQYF.

CDR3 in DNA: TGTGCCAGTAGTATAGTTGCTAGCGGGATGGGAGGTAATGAGCAGTTCTTC. Translating it yields CASSIVASGMGGNEQFF. The V gene is TRBV19, the J gene TRBJ2-1; TRBD2 matches at 9 bases. Germline V gene lookup returns CDR1 LNHDA and CDR2 SQIVND (reference sequence). J lost 7 bases, V lost 1 base, and 11 bases had no gene match. The CDR3 totals 17 residues.

V is TRBV5-1 and J is TRBJ2-5; TRBD2 aligns across 13 bases. CDR3 size: 18 residues. Per the germline V gene, CDR1 is SGHRS and CDR2 is YFSETQ. After removal of 4 bases from V and 0 bases from J, the junction contained 9 bases not matched to a gene. CDR3 bases: TGCGCCAGCAGCACGTCGGGACTAGCGGGGAAGTACCAAGAGACCCAGTACTTC. Translated, it gives CASSTSGLAGKYQETQYF. Drawing the rest from reference TRBV5-1 and TRBJ2-5, the complete variable domain is KAGVTQTPRYLIKTRGQQVTLSCSPISGHRSVSWYQQTPGQGLQFLFEYFSETQRNKGNFPGRFSGRQFSNSRSEMNVSTLELGDSALYLCASSTSGLAGKYQETQYFGPGTRLLVL.